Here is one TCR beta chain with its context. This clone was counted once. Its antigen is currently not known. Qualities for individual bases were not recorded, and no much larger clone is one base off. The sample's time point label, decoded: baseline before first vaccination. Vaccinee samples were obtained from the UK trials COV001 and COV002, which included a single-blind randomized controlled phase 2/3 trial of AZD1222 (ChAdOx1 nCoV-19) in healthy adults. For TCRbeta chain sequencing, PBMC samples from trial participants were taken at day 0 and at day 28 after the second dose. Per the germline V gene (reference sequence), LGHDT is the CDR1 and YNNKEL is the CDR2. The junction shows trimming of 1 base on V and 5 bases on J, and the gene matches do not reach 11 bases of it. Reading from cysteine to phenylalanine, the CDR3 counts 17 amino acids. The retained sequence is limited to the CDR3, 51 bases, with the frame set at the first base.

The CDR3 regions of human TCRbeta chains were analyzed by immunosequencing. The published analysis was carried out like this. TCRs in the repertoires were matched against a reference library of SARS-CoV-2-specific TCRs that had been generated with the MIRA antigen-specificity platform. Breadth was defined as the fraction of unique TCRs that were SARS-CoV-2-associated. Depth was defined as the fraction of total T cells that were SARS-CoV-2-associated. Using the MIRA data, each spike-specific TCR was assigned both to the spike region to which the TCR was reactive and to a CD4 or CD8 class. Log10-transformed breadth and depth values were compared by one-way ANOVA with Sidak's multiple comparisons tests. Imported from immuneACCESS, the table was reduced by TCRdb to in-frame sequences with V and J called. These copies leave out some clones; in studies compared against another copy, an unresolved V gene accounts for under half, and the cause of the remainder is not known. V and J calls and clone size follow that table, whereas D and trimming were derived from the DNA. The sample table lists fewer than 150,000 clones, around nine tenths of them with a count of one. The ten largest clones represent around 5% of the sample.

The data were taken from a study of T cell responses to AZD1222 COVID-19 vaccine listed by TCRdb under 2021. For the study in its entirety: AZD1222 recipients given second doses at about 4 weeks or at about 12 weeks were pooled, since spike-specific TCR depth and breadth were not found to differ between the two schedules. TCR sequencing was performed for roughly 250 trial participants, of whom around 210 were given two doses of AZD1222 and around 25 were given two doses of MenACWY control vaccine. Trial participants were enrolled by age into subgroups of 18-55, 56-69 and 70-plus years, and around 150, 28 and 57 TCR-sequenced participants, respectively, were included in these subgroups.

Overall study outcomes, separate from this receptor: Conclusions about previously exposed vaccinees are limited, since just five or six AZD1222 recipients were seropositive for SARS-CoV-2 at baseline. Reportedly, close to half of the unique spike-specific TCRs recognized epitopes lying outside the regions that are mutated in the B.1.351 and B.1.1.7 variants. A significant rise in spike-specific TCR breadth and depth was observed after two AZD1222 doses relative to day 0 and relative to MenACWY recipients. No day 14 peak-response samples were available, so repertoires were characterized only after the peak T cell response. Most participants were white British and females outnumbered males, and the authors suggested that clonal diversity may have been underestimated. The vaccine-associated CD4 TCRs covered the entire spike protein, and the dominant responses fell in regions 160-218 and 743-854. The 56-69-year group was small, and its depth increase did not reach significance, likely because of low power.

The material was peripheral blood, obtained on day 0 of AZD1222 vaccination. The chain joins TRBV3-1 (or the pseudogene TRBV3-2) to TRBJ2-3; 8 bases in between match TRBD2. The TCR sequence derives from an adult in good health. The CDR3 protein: CASSQVPWSGRGDTQYF. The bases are TGTGCCAGCAGCCAAGTACCTTGGAGCGGGAGAGGAGATACGCAGTATTTT.